The 14 T cell receptor beta chains reported below all come from one sample, sequenced in a study of blood T cell repertoires in COVID-19. Data came from immunoSEQ multiplex PCR; TCRdb stores just in-frame clones and leaves some out. This repertoire shows about 240,000 clones, 85% to 90% found once; its top ten account for 6.2%. The sequenced sample consisted of peripheral blood. The receptor source for this set is a man aged 60-69 years with acute or convalescent COVID-19.

The chain uses TRBV11-3 and TRBJ2-1; D is ambiguous. Germline values: CDR1 SGHNT, CDR2 YENEEA. The V end was cut by 4 bases, the J end by 0 bases, with 13 bases between. The CDR3 consists of 16 residues. The CDR3 region is CASSSYRASSYNEQFF. DNA of the CDR3: TGTGCCAGCAGCTCCTATCGCGCTAGCTCCTACAATGAGCAGTTCTTC.

The chain has TRBV4-3 and TRBJ2-3, with D perhaps matching TRBD1 (6 bases). The CDR3 contains 15 residues. The V end was cut by 3 bases, the J end by 2 bases, with 12 bases between. Germline loops: CDR1 LGHNA, CDR2 YSLEER. The CDR3 loop is CASSQAGTITDTQYF. In DNA form, the CDR3 reads TGCGCCAGCAGCCAGGCCGGGACAATCACAGATACGCAGTATTTT.

This clone was counted a single time. The chain links TRBV19 to TRBJ2-5; TRBD2 aligns across 14 bases. Trimming removed 8 bases from V and 5 bases from J; junction bases left unmatched: 19. The CDR3 has 19 amino acids. Germline V lookup: CDR1 LNHDA, CDR2 SQIVND (reference sequence). The CDR3 DNA is TGTGCCAGTCGCTATACCGGGACTAGCGGGAGCCGGTCTGGGGAGACCCAGTACTTC. Encoded protein: CASRYTGTSGSRSGETQYF.

The genes are TRBV10-3 and TRBJ1-3; TRBD1 is a possible D gene (5 bases). Germline V CDR1 and CDR2: ENHRY, SYGVKD. The CDR3 runs 17 residues. V was clipped by 0 bases and J by 0 bases, with 12 bases between them. The CDR3 bases are TGTGCCATCAGTGAGTCGAGGACATGGAGCTCTGGAAACACCATATATTTT. This encodes CAISESRTWSSGNTIYF.

This clone has just a few counts. The chain combines TRBV11-2 with TRBJ2-2, with TRBD2 identical over 8 bases. Germline lookup yields CDR1 SGHAT and CDR2 FQNNGV. CDR3 length equals 18 residues. V lost 5 bases to trimming and J lost 5 bases; unmatched junction nucleotides: 16. The CDR3: CASSPNLGLAGSTGELFF. The CDR3 region has the DNA TGTGCCAGCAGCCCGAACTTAGGCCTAGCGGGTTCTACCGGGGAGCTGTTTTTT.

This clone showed up just once. The chain couples TRBV30 to TRBJ2-7, with 11 bases matching TRBD2. The germline gives CDR1 GTSNPN, CDR2 SVGIG (reference sequence). Unmatched junction bases numbered 10, after V lost 3 bases and J lost 12 bases. The CDR3 loop spans 13 amino acids. CDR3 in amino acids: CAWSAGTSGIRYF. CDR3 DNA: TGTGCCTGGAGCGCCGGGACTAGCGGCATTCGGTACTTC.

V usage is TRBV7-3 and J usage is TRBJ2-3, with TRBD2 matching over 11 bases. The junction had 8 bases not matched to a gene; V was cut back by 5 bases and J by 4 bases. The CDR3 extends over 16 amino acids. Germline assignment: CDR1 SGHTA and CDR2 FQGTGA. The CDR3 here is CASSRLVSGRADTQYF. The CDR3 bases are TGTGCCAGCAGCCGGCTGGTTAGCGGGAGGGCAGATACGCAGTATTTT.

The chain joins TRBV9 to TRBJ2-1; the D is unclear. Between the trimmed V and J ends, which lost 7 bases and 4 bases, there was a span of 6 bases. The germline CDR1 and CDR2 sequences are SGDLS and YYNGEE. CDR3 length: 11 amino acids. CDR3 loop: CASGAYNEQFF. The CDR3 nucleotides read TGTGCCAGCGGCGCTTACAATGAGCAGTTCTTC.

This sequence joins TRBV7-2 and TRBJ2-1; 15 bases line up with TRBD2. Unmatched junction bases numbered 2, after V lost 3 bases and J lost 8 bases. CDR1 is SGHTA and CDR2 is FQGNSA in the germline V gene. CDR3 length: 15 residues. The CDR3 spells CASSFGLAGGDEQFF. The CDR3 DNA reads TGTGCCAGCAGCTTCGGACTAGCGGGAGGGGATGAGCAGTTCTTC.

V and J are TRBV11-2 and TRBJ2-2; TRBD2 matches 12 bases. V lost 5 bases to trimming and J lost 5 bases; unmatched junction nucleotides: 6. The CDR3 has 16 amino acids. From germline, CDR1 is SGHAT and CDR2 FQNNGV. CDR3 nucleotide sequence: TGTGCCAGCAGCGTAGGGACTAGCGGGCGTACCGGGGAGCTGTTTTTT. It translates to CASSVGTSGRTGELFF.

J is TRBJ1-2 and V is TRBV7-2; 10 bases match TRBD1. After removal of 5 bases from V and 5 bases from J, the junction contained 5 bases not matched to a gene. The CDR3 runs to 14 residues. Germline V lookup: CDR1 SGHTA, CDR2 FQGNSA. CDR3 in amino acids: CASSKDRGDYGYTF. The DNA for the CDR3 is TGTGCCAGCAGCAAGGACAGGGGGGATTATGGCTACACCTTC.

The CDR3 DNA reads TGTGCCAGCAGCTTAAACCCGGGTTCCTACGAGCAGTACTTC. The encoded protein is CASSLNPGSYEQYF. The rearrangement links TRBV7-2 to TRBJ2-7, with D hard to call. Looked up from germline, CDR1 is SGHTA and CDR2 is FQGNSA. The ends were cut back, 2 bases at V and 1 base at J, with 9 bases in the middle. The CDR3 spans 14 residues.

The chain employs TRBV5-4 and TRBJ1-2; a possible D gene is TRBD1 (6 bases). This CDR3 comprises 15 residues. Germline-derived CDR1 and CDR2 are SGHNT and YYREEE (reference sequence). V was clipped by 1 base and J by 1 base, with 11 bases between them. CDR3 protein: CASSLLGRGNYGYTF. In DNA form, the CDR3 reads TGTGCCAGCAGCTTGCTGGGCAGGGGTAACTATGGCTACACCTTC.

This chain uses TRBV6-5 with TRBJ1-1, with a weak D call TRBD1 (6 bases). Germline values: CDR1 MNHEY, CDR2 SVGAGI. The CDR3 totals 15 residues. V lost 6 bases, J lost 1 base, and 15 bases lay in between. This CDR3 reads CASRLGQLANTEAFF. CDR3 coding DNA: TGTGCCAGCAGACTAGGACAGTTGGCGAACACTGAAGCTTTCTTT.